The rows below give T cell receptor beta chains drawn from one sample of a study of monozygotic twins with inflammatory bowel disease. TCRdb re-analyzed the 5' RACE reads; it lists each CDR3 protein once, without DNA. In total, the table holds about 170,000 distinct CDR3 sequences. Source material: blood. Receptor source: a human donor with ulcerative colitis or Crohn's disease, or a healthy co-twin of an affected twin (not recorded which). Both conserved end residues are part of each CDR3.

v_call,j_call,cdr3_aa
TRBV30,TRBJ2-3,CAWSITSPDTQYF
TRBV19,TRBJ2-1,CASSVHLAGGHNEQFF
TRBV5-4,TRBJ2-3,CASSLGKPKTNTDTQYF
TRBV20-1,TRBJ2-1,CSARPSGPYNEQFF
TRBV28,TRBJ2-2,CASSRGLASPGELFF
TRBV4-1,TRBJ1-1,CASSQDWGRVEAFF
TRBV3-1,TRBJ1-2,CASSHPPGQDSYGYTF
TRBV30,TRBJ2-3,CAWIPSGRRADTQYF
TRBV6-5,TRBJ2-1,CASSYETGPNEQFF
TRBV6-2/TRBV6-3,TRBJ2-1,CASSYSPGLAGGPEKYNEQFF
TRBV19,TRBJ1-4,CASTVVGVAEKLFF
TRBV18,TRBJ2-2,CASSPVAGANTGELFF
TRBV6-5,TRBJ1-5,CASSSLDRAVQPQHF
TRBV12-2,TRBJ2-7,CASRLANQGRVENSYEQYF
TRBV6-2/TRBV6-3,TRBJ2-7,CASSYLTSGTEAYEQYF
TRBV5-1,TRBJ2-1,CASSPTPIVSYNEQFF
TRBV20-1,TRBJ2-1,CSARKQGGISESSYNEQFF
TRBV27,TRBJ2-7,CASSSRGAGGSYEQYF
TRBV24-1,TRBJ1-5,CATSDPPGQGFDNQPQHF
TRBV28,TRBJ2-1,CASSSPPAGVANEQFF
TRBV6-5,TRBJ1-1,CASTRRGGGQLNTEAFF
TRBV10-3,TRBJ2-1,CAISGLVVAETYNEQFF
TRBV6-5,TRBJ2-2,CASSYGTGRTGELFF
TRBV15,TRBJ2-5,CATSRETGGVIETQYF
TRBV28,TRBJ1-6,CASSSGPIINSPLHF
TRBV29-1,TRBJ2-1,CSVEFGLSYNEQFF
TRBV6-4,TRBJ2-1,CASSSGYEQFF
TRBV28,TRBJ2-7,CASSFGTGSYEQYF
TRBV20-1,TRBJ2-7,CSAASLAGAGEQYF
TRBV4-2,TRBJ2-7,CASSQGRDVSYEQYF
TRBV18,TRBJ1-5,CASQLDSNQPQHF
TRBV5-1,TRBJ2-7,CASSRGEEQYF
TRBV20-1,TRBJ1-5,CSAPDLDRGLSNQPQHF
TRBV11-2,TRBJ2-5,CASSLHPGSSGSRAETQYF
TRBV6-5,TRBJ2-7,CASSYSMGQGLFYEQYF
TRBV6-1,TRBJ2-7,CASSLSGLSYEQYF
TRBV5-1,TRBJ2-3,CASSLAPSPGTDTQYF
TRBV9,TRBJ2-1,CASSVAADPGYNEQFF
TRBV7-2,TRBJ2-3,CASSLDGSEGDTQYF
TRBV28,TRBJ1-2,CASSQQAAYDGYTF
TRBV5-1,TRBJ2-7,CASSLDVGGTPYEQYF
TRBV30,TRBJ2-4,CAYSTQNIQYF
TRBV29-1,TRBJ1-5,CSVGGGNQPQHF
TRBV5-1,TRBJ2-7,CASSLFGQGAYEQYF
TRBV5-1,TRBJ2-3,CASSLDRATDTQYF
TRBV6-5,TRBJ2-7,CASSSSGTSGILFLGEQYF
TRBV28,TRBJ2-1,CASSRLTGEQFF
TRBV9,TRBJ2-7,CASSVGQGVTSYEQYF
TRBV28,TRBJ1-1,CASTGTSFTEAFF
TRBV7-9,TRBJ1-2,CASSFEQDSGYTF
TRBV2,TRBJ2-1,CASKKFGLSYNEQFF